This section outlines one T cell receptor (beta chain) sequence together with its context. Its cognate antigen has yet to be identified. The input lacks base qualities; no much larger clone sits a single base away. Another Seattle source contributed samples from volunteer blood donors who had recovered from COVID-19. The collaborating institutions used their own protocols to collect whole blood in K2EDTA tubes. For TCRbeta analysis, collaborators shipped samples in one of three forms: frozen whole blood, isolated PBMCs, or DNA extracted from either of those sample types. This specimen belongs to a study of blood T cell repertoires in COVID-19 (dated by TCRdb to 2018 to 2020). For context, the study as a whole: Collaborator samples came from the United States, Italy and Spain and covered acute and convalescent phases of COVID-19. Samples were obtained from the ongoing ImmuneRACE study (first 160 participants) and from 1,254 subjects provided by 6 global collaborators. Subjects who had been exposed to COVID-19, were actively infected with it, or had recovered from it provided the deeply sampled blood TCRbeta repertoires that made up the dataset. The prospective study material was composed of cDNA or gDNA derived from T cells, B-cell-depleted T cells, or PBMCs. A de-identified subject ID, COVID-19 status, age in years and sex were almost always included in the sample metadata. Where available, HLA class I and class II types were taken from metadata supplied by the sample provider and were not determined by assay-based typing. The repertoires were released in a freely available public database intended as a resource for research on the immune response to SARS-CoV-2. Study-level results and caveats: The amount of clinical and demographic metadata varied by source and participant and was provided uncurated.

The immunoSEQ Assay, a bias-controlled multiplex PCR, was used to amplify TCRbeta CDR3 regions from genomic DNA. As for how the authors treated the data: The number of nucleated cells in each sample was estimated by amplification of reference gene primers within the assay. To quantify the absolute abundance of each unique TCRbeta CDR3 rearrangement, sequence reads were collapsed and filtered. For each sample, productive Simpson clonality was calculated as the square root of Simpson's diversity index over productive rearrangements. Held by TCRdb, this immuneACCESS table contains in-frame sequences only and omits some clones. Under half of the omission traces to an unresolved V gene where checked; the cause of the rest is unknown. That table supplies the V and J calls and clone size; D and trimming were determined from the DNA. The sample has a few hundred thousand clones on record, about 91% of them singletons. The biggest ten clones account for approximately 6.6% of the sample.

V is cut back by 5 bases and J by 7 bases, with 8 bases in the junction unmatched. From a lookup of the germline V gene (reference sequence), CDR1 and CDR2 are MNHEY and SMNVEV. From the cysteine up to the phenylalanine, the CDR3 has a length of 14 residues. Of all the DNA, just the CDR3 is kept, 42 bases in frame from base 1. The V and J genes are TRBV27 and TRBJ1-1; 9 junctional bases match TRBD1. This receptor was identified in a woman in her 30s who had recovered from COVID-19. The sequencing input was peripheral blood. The CDR3 here reads CASSPYRGQGEAFF. The DNA sequence reads TGTGCCAGCAGTCCATACAGGGGGCAGGGTGAAGCTTTCTTT.